Sequencing of this T cell receptor beta chain was carried out in a study of T cells in Graves' hyperthyroidism and ophthalmopathy. Researchers took RNA transcripts and amplified the TCR beta CDR3 regions from them. In the first-round RT-PCR of the TCR CDR3, the HTBI primer set was used. A single record per CDR3 protein comes from TCRdb applying MiXCR to the multiplex PCR reads. This sample yields about 840,000 distinct CDR3 sequences, of which around 38% are seen a single time; 8.9% belongs to the top ten. Trimming left V 0 bases short and J 4 bases short, with 6 bases between. CDR3 length: 13 residues. Germline CDR1 is MGHRA and CDR2 is YSYEKL.

The rearrangement uses TRBV4-1 and TRBJ1-2, with D uncertain. The source of this sequence is a young man with Graves' hyperthyroidism. Input material: blood. The CDR3 reads CASSQDNGYGYTF. The DNA for the CDR3 is TGCGCCAGCAGCCAAGATAACGGCTATGGCTACACCTTC.